The clone carrying this T cell receptor beta chain was observed a single time. Followed over time, Seattle patients had been enrolled while infection was active. Produced via immunoSEQ multiplex PCR; TCRdb's table is partial and in-frame only. The data show about 480,000 clones, 85% to 90% seen once. This specimen belongs to a study of blood T cell repertoires in COVID-19. This CDR3 is built from 15 residues. V shed 3 bases, J shed 6 bases, and the junction held 8 bases outside the gene matches. Germline CDR1 reads SGHTA; CDR2 reads FQGNSA. This TCR was sampled from a man aged 18 to 30 with COVID-19, enrolled during active disease. Material for sequencing was peripheral blood. The V and J genes are TRBV7-2 and TRBJ2-1; 7 bases line up with TRBD1. CDR3 DNA: TGTGCCAGCAGCTTGGGACAGCCTGGGATCAATGAGCAGTTCTTC. This translates into CASSLGQPGINEQFF.